The present T cell receptor (beta chain) was sequenced within a study of blood T cell repertoires in COVID-19. Study in general: Samples came from the United States, Italy and Spain, spanning acute and convalescent COVID-19. Sources were T cells, B-cell-depleted T cells, or PBMCs; the material itself was cDNA or gDNA.

The authors' processing: Reference gene primer amplification gave nucleated cell count estimates. Measured with immunoSEQ multiplex PCR; TCRdb has only the in-frame clones, and not every one. The V and J calls and clone size were taken over from that table, and D and trimming were inferred from the DNA. The sample has roughly 330,000 clones; around 88% are singletons. The germline gives CDR1 SGHVS, CDR2 FNYEAQ. CDR3 length: 16 residues. The germline V and J ends were trimmed by 8 bases and 2 bases, with 20 bases remaining between them. The source material was peripheral blood. The sequence was collected from a woman in her 50s with acute or convalescent COVID-19. J is TRBJ2-3 and V is TRBV7-6; possibly TRBD2 for D (5 bases). The CDR3 DNA follows: TGTGCCAGCCTTCCCTCCGCCGCGGGCAACACAGATACGCAGTATTTT. Translation gives CASLPSAAGNTDTQYF.